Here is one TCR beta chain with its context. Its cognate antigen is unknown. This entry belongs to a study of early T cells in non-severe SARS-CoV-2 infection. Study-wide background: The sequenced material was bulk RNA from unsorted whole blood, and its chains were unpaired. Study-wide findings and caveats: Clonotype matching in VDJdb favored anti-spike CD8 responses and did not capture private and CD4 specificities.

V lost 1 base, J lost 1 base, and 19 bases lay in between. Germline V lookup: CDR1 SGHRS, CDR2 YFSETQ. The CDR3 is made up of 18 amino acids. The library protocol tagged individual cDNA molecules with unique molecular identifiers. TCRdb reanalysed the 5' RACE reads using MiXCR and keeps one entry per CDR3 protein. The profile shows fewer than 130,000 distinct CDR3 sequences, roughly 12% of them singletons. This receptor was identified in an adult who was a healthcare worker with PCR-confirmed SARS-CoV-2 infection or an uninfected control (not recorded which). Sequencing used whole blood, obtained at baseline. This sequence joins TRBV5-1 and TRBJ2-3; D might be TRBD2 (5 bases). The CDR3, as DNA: TGCGCCAGCAGCTTGATTGTTACTTCTAGCAGCTGCACAGATACGCAGTATTTT. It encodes CASSLIVTSSSCTDTQYF.